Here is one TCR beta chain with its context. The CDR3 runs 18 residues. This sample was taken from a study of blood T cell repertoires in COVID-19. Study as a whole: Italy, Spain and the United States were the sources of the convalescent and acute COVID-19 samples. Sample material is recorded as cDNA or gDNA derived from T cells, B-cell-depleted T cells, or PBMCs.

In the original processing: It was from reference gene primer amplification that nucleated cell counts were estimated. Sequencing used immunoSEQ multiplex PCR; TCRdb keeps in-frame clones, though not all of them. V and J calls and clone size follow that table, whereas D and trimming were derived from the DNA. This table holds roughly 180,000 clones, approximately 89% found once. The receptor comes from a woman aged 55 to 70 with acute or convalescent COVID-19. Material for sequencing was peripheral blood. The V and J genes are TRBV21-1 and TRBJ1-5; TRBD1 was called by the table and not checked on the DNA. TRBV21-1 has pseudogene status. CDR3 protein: CASSKVPGGTYSNQPQHF. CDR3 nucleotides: TGTGCCAGCAGCAAAGTCCCAGGGGGGACGTATAGCAATCAGCCCCAGCATTTT.